Sequencing of this TCR beta chain was carried out in a study of cytomegalovirus exposure and HLA in healthy donors. This PCR relied on a set of 60 Vbeta primers and 13 Jbeta primers. TCRdb keeps only in-frame clones here, not all; method: immunoSEQ multiplex PCR. The sample yields roughly 100,000 clones, roughly 74% seen once. General observations from the study: There were under 200 TCR beta chains listed as cytomegalovirus-associated.

V was cut by 5 bases and J by 4 bases, with 12 bases left in between. Germline-derived CDR1 and CDR2 are MDHEN and SYDVKM. The CDR3 loop spans 15 amino acids. Worth noting for this clone: Its antigen is as yet unknown.

The sequence derives from a woman younger than 30 in good health and CMV-seropositive. This chain uses TRBV28 with TRBJ2-6; D is perhaps TRBD1 (5 bases). Sequenced sample: PBMCs. Here the CDR3 reads CASSLQGLGANVLTF. The DNA of the CDR3 is TGTGCCAGCAGTCTCCAGGGTCTGGGGGCCAACGTCCTGACTTTC.